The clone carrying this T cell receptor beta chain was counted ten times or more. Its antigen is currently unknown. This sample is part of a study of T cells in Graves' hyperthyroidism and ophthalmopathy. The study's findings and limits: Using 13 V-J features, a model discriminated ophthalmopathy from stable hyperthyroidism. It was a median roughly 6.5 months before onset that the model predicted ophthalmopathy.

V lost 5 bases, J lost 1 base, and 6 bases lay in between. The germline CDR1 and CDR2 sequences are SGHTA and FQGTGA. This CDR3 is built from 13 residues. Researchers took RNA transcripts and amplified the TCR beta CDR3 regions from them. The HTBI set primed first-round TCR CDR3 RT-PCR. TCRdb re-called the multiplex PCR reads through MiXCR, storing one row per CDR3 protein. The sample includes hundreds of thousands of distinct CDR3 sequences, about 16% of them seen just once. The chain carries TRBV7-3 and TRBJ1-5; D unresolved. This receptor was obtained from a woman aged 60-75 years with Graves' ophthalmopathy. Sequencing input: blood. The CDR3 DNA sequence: TGTGCCAGCAGCGTCGACAGCAATCAGCCCCAGCATTTT. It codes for CASSVDSNQPQHF. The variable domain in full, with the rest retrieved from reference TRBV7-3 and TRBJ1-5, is GAGVSQTPSNKVTEKGKYVELRCDPISGHTALYWYRQSLGQGPEFLIYFQGTGAADDSGLPNDRFFAVRPEGSVSTLKIQRTERGDSAVYLCASSVDSNQPQHFGDGTRLSIL.